Below, one TCR beta chain is given with its context. Its cognate antigen is unknown. The CDR3 goes on 3 residues after the read ends, and that part is filled in from the germline J gene. The data originate from a study of T cells in women clearing cervical HPV infection. Study background: HLA type could not be excluded as a confounder. Study results and limitations: Associations may precede or follow infection; HPV-specific or memory T cells were not isolated. Richness plus V gene abundances separated cases from controls with AUC about 0.8.

Data came from immunoSEQ multiplex PCR; TCRdb stores just in-frame clones and leaves some out. The sample holds more than 20,000 clones. This CDR3 spans 15 amino acids. CDR1 is MNHEY, CDR2 SMNVEV, per germline (reference sequence). J lost 1 base, V lost 8 bases, and 6 bases had no gene match. The receptor was isolated from a woman aged 18-69 years with a cervical HPV16 infection that either progressed to CIN3+ or cleared (not recorded which). The sequenced material came from blood buffy coat. This chain uses TRBV27 with TRBJ2-1, with TRBD1 identical over 9 bases. The CDR3 bases that were read are TGTGCCAGCCGCCGGGGGACAGGGTCCTACAATGAG. Protein product: CASRRGTGSYNE. The full CDR3 reads CASRRGTGSYNEQFF.